The rows below give T cell receptor beta chains drawn from one sample of a study of blood T cell repertoires in COVID-19. The method was immunoSEQ multiplex PCR; TCRdb's version includes in-frame clones alone and lacks a portion of them. The top ten clones hold under 6.5% of a sample with about 76,000 clones, over 75% of them seen once. What was sequenced was peripheral blood. The receptor set was obtained from a man between 50 and 59 years old with active COVID-19. CDR3s include the opening cysteine and the closing phenylalanine or tryptophan. The D gene is left open where the match is weak. Size is omitted from some rows. Given values are once, few, many or a class for expanded clones.

>TRBJ2-1|TRBV5-4|13|.|.
TGTGCCAGCAGCATTCCCACTTCCAATGAGCAGTTCTTC
CASSIPTSNEQFF
>TRBJ2-1|TRBV7-7|15|.|.
TGTGCCAGCAGCAGATTCCCCCCCTCGCGCAATGAGCAGTTCTTC
CASSRFPPSRNEQFF
>TRBJ2-5|TRBV27|17|.|.
TGTGCCAGCAGCCCTAGGGGTATGGCAGGGCACCAAGAGACCCAGTACTTC
CASSPRGMAGHQETQYF
>TRBJ1-6|TRBV28|17|.|.
TGTGCCAGCAGTTTACTCAGGGCAACTCCCTATAATTCACCCCTCCACTTT
CASSLLRATPYNSPLHF
>TRBJ2-2|TRBV5-1|13|.|.
TGCGCCAGCAGCCTATGGACTTCCGGGGAGCTGTTTTTT
CASSLWTSGELFF
>TRBJ2-7|TRBV5-5|15|.|.
TGTGCCAGCAGCTTGGTTGGGGGCTATGGCTACGAGCAGTACTTC
CASSLVGGYGYEQYF
>TRBJ1-6|TRBV4-3|16|.|.
TGCGCCAGCAGTCTAATCCAGGGTAGCTACAATTCACCCCTCCACTTT
CASSLIQGSYNSPLHF
>TRBJ2-5|TRBV9|15|TRBD2|.
TGTGCCAGCAGCGTACTAGCGGGGCTTCAAGAGACCCAGTACTTC
CASSVLAGLQETQYF
>TRBJ1-2|TRBV5-4|12|.|.
TGTGCCAGTAGTAGTACGACACAGCTCTACACCTTC
CASSSTTQLYTF
>TRBJ1-2|TRBV5-1|14|.|.
TGCGCCAGCAGGCCCCCCGACAGACATAATGGCTACACCTTC
CASRPPDRHNGYTF
>TRBJ1-1|TRBV4-1|12|.|.
TGCGCCAGCAGCCAAGTCGGGACTGAAGCTTTCTTT
CASSQVGTEAFF
>TRBJ1-1|TRBV6-2/TRBV6-3|16|TRBD1|.
TGTGCCAGCAGTTACTATCGGGACAGGGTGAACACTGAAGCTTTCTTT
CASSYYRDRVNTEAFF
>TRBJ2-4|TRBV29-1|15|.|once
TGCAGCGCCACCGTAGCGGAAATAGCCAAAAACATTCAGTACTTC
CSATVAEIAKNIQYF
>TRBJ1-2|TRBV9|13|TRBD1|few
TGTGCCAGCAGCCCTGACAGGGTAGGTGGCTACACCTTC
CASSPDRVGGYTF
>TRBJ1-1|TRBV7-3|13|.|once
TGTGCCAGCAGCACTGACAGGAACACTGAAGCTTTCTTT
CASSTDRNTEAFF
>TRBJ2-7|TRBV2|15|.|.
TGTGCCAGCAGTGGGGGCTTAGGTAGAGTCGGGGAGCAGTACTTC
CASSGGLGRVGEQYF
>TRBJ2-3|TRBV5-1|15|.|.
TGCGCCAGCAGCACAGGGACCGCCCCCACAGATACGCAGTATTTT
CASSTGTAPTDTQYF
>TRBJ1-5|TRBV19|12|TRBD1|.
TGTGCCAGTACCACAGGGGTCCAGCCCCAGCATTTT
CASTTGVQPQHF
>TRBJ2-1|TRBV6-5|15|.|.
TGTGCCAGCAGTTACCGCGGAGCGCGGTACAATGAGCAGTTCTTC
CASSYRGARYNEQFF
>TRBJ2-7|TRBV5-1|14|.|.
TGCGCCAGCAGCTTGGGGCCCCAGTCGTACGAGCAGTACTTC
CASSLGPQSYEQYF
>TRBJ2-2|TRBV5-1|15|.|.
TGCGCCAGCAGCTTGGGCAGGGGGAGGACCGGGGAGCTGTTTTTT
CASSLGRGRTGELFF
>TRBJ1-6|TRBV5-1|14|TRBD1|.
TGCGCCAGCAGCGCGGGGTCACAGGGGTCACCCCTCCACTTT
CASSAGSQGSPLHF
>TRBJ1-2|TRBV6-5|15|.|.
TGTGCCAGCAGCACTCCGTCCAGGGGAGAGTATGGCTACACCTTC
CASSTPSRGEYGYTF
>TRBJ2-1|TRBV2|14|TRBD1|once
TGTGCCAGTCCGGGACAGGGGGACTACAATGAGCAGTTCTTC
CASPGQGDYNEQFF
>TRBJ1-2|TRBV18|16|TRBD1|.
TGTGCCAGCTCACTGTCCGAGACAGGGAATATCTATGACTACACCTTC
CASSLSETGNIYDYTF
>TRBJ2-5|TRBV4-2|18|TRBD2|.
TGTGCCAGCAGCCAAGGAGGGACTAGCGGGAGTGTAGGAGAGACCCAGTACTTC
CASSQGGTSGSVGETQYF
>TRBJ2-2|TRBV6-2/TRBV6-3|15|.|.
TGTGCCAGCAGTCGGGGTGGGTCTGGCACCGGGGAGCTGTTTTTT
CASSRGGSGTGELFF
>TRBJ2-2|TRBV2|15|TRBD2|few
TGTGCCAGCAGTGGCTGGACTAGTAGGTCCGGGGAGCTGTTTTTT
CASSGWTSRSGELFF
>TRBJ2-3|TRBV7-3|16|TRBD2|.
TGTGCCAGCAGCTTGACTAGCGGGGGGCTCACAGATACGCAGTATTTT
CASSLTSGGLTDTQYF
>TRBJ1-2|TRBV7-9|15|TRBD1|.
TGTGCCAGCAGCTTAGAATGGGGACAGTCTTATGGCTACACCTTC
CASSLEWGQSYGYTF
>TRBJ2-2|TRBV19|14|.|.
TGTGCCAGTAGTGAGGGGGTGATCTCCGGGGAGCTGTTTTTT
CASSEGVISGELFF
>TRBJ1-2|TRBV7-2|13|.|.
TGTGCCAGCAGCCCCGCTACTAACTATGGCTACACCTTC
CASSPATNYGYTF
>TRBJ2-2|TRBV3-1/TRBV3-2|15|TRBD2|.
TGTGCCAGCAGCCAGGGACTAGTCGAATCCGGGGAGCTGTTTTTT
CASSQGLVESGELFF
>TRBJ1-1|TRBV11-2|16|.|.
TGTGCCAGCAGCTTAGGGGTTCGGGGATCGAACACTGAAGCTTTCTTT
CASSLGVRGSNTEAFF
>TRBJ2-7|TRBV9|15|TRBD1|.
TGTGCCAGCAGCGTAGGACAGGGGGGTGGCTACGAGCAGTACTTC
CASSVGQGGGYEQYF
>TRBJ1-3|TRBV12-5|15|.|.
TGTGCTAGTGGATCCTACAGTAGCTCTGGAAACACCATATATTTT
CASGSYSSSGNTIYF
>TRBJ2-1|TRBV7-8|15|TRBD2|.
TGTGCCAGCAGACTTCCTAGCGGGAGAAGCAATGAGCAGTTCTTC
CASRLPSGRSNEQFF
>TRBJ2-5|TRBV5-1|18|TRBD1|.
TGCGCCAGCAGCTTGGCATTACTGGCAGGGGGTACTCAAGAGACCCAGTACTTC
CASSLALLAGGTQETQYF
>TRBJ1-1|TRBV6-2/TRBV6-3|15|.|.
TGTGCCAGCAGTTACTTAACGCTGAGGCTCACTGAAGCTTTCTTT
CASSYLTLRLTEAFF
>TRBJ1-2|TRBV7-3|16|.|.
TGTGCCAGCAGCTTAACATACACAGGGTCCCTCTATGGCTACACCTTC
CASSLTYTGSLYGYTF
>TRBJ1-5|TRBV2|12|.|.
TGTGCCAGCAGGGGAGACAATCAGCCCCAGCATTTT
CASRGDNQPQHF
>TRBJ2-4|TRBV19|15|.|few
TGTGCCAGTAGTATCTCGAGAACCAACAAAAACATTCAGTACTTC
CASSISRTNKNIQYF
>TRBJ2-7|TRBV28|17|.|once
TGTGCCAGCAGTTTAATCAAACCAGGCCGCAGCTCCTACGAGCAGTACTTC
CASSLIKPGRSSYEQYF
>TRBJ2-3|TRBV3-1/TRBV3-2|16|.|.
TGTGCCAGCAAGAGTATCCTAGTTCCTAGCACAGATACGCAGTATTTT
CASKSILVPSTDTQYF
>TRBJ1-1|TRBV3-1/TRBV3-2|14|.|.
TGTGCCAGCAGCCAAACCCAGGGTAGGACTGAAGCTTTCTTT
CASSQTQGRTEAFF
>TRBJ1-6|TRBV18|14|TRBD1|.
TGTGCCAGCTCACCAAGGGACAGCAATTCACCCCTCCACTTT
CASSPRDSNSPLHF
>TRBJ2-2|TRBV28|17|TRBD1|.
TGTGCCAGCAGTTATAGGTTGGGACAGGGGAACACCGGGGAGCTGTTTTTT
CASSYRLGQGNTGELFF
>TRBJ1-2|TRBV5-6|14|.|.
TGTGCCAGCAGCTTCACCCTCACCAGTTATGGCTACACCTTC
CASSFTLTSYGYTF
>TRBJ1-6|TRBV2|13|.|.
TGTGCCAGCAGTGATAATGAGGGTATAACCCTCCACTTT
CASSDNEGITLHF
>TRBJ2-7|TRBV21-1|17|.|.
TGTGCCAGCAGCATAACTAGGAAGGACAGCCTCTCCTACGAGCAGTACTTC
CASSITRKDSLSYEQYF
>TRBJ1-1|TRBV27|14|.|.
TGTGCCAGCAGACAGGGATTGTCGAGCACTGAAGCTTTCTTT
CASRQGLSSTEAFF
>TRBJ2-3|TRBV7-2|13|.|.
TGTGCCAGCAGCTTGGCACCCCCGGATACGCAGTATTTT
CASSLAPPDTQYF
>TRBJ2-3|TRBV5-1|14|.|.
TGCGCCAGCAGCCTGGGCACTAGCACAGATACGCAGTATTTT
CASSLGTSTDTQYF
>TRBJ2-2|TRBV6-2/TRBV6-3|14|TRBD2|.
TGTGCCAGCAGTAGCGGGACTTTCACCGGGGAGCTGTTTTTT
CASSSGTFTGELFF
>TRBJ2-3|TRBV7-8|12|.|.
TGTGCCAGCAGCGTATATAGCCTGGCGCAGTATTTT
CASSVYSLAQYF
>TRBJ2-3|TRBV9|17|.|.
TGTGCCAGCCCCCTAATCGTTTCCAGGGAGGTTGTAGATACGCAGTATTTT
CASPLIVSREVVDTQYF
>TRBJ2-5|TRBV2|13|.|.
TGTGCCAGCAGTTCTGACAAGCAAGAGACCCAGTACTTC
CASSSDKQETQYF
>TRBJ2-3|TRBV5-1|15|.|.
TGCGCCAGCAGCTTGGGAGGCGGGAGCACAGATACGCAGTATTTT
CASSLGGGSTDTQYF
>TRBJ1-2|TRBV7-8|16|TRBD1|few
TGTGCCAGCAGCAAAGCGGGACAGGGAGGGCGGGATGGCTACACCTTC
CASSKAGQGGRDGYTF
>TRBJ2-1|TRBV5-1|14|.|.
TGCGCCAGCAGCTTGAACCCGGGATACAATGAGCAGTTCTTC
CASSLNPGYNEQFF